Following are 19 T cell receptor beta chains from one sample sequenced in a study of blood T cell repertoires in COVID-19. Some clones are missing from TCRdb's copy, which holds only in-frame ones; the method was immunoSEQ multiplex PCR. The sample holds tens of thousands of clones, 80% to 90% seen once. The sample taken for sequencing was peripheral blood. These receptors all come from a woman between 55 and 75 years old with COVID-19, enrolled during active disease.

In its sample, this clone was seen once. The gene calls are TRBV7-6 and TRBJ2-7; 8 bases map to TRBD2. Germline V CDR1 and CDR2: SGHVS, FNYEAQ. The CDR3 runs 15 residues. Germline trimming cut 1 base from V and 5 bases from J; bases unmatched to any gene: 7. The CDR3 coding sequence is TGTGCCAGCAGCTTAGGAGCGGGAGAACCCAACGAGCAGTACTTC. This codes for CASSLGAGEPNEQYF.

V gene TRBV6-5 combines with J gene TRBJ1-6; no clear D gene. V lost 6 bases and J 6 bases, leaving 9 bases between the germline ends. The CDR3 spans 13 residues. The germline V gene encodes CDR1 MNHEY and CDR2 SVGAGI. CDR3 amino acids: CASRATGNSPLHF. In DNA form, the CDR3 reads TGTGCCAGCAGGGCGACGGGTAATTCACCCCTCCACTTT.

This CDR3 is CASINSATNEKLFF. The CDR3 DNA reads as TGTGCCAGTATCAATAGTGCAACTAATGAAAAACTGTTTTTT. V gene TRBV19 combines with J gene TRBJ1-4; D is undetermined. Trimming took 7 bases from V and 0 from J, leaving 9 bases between them. Per the germline V gene, CDR1 is LNHDA and CDR2 is SQIVND (reference sequence). The CDR3 sequence is 14 residues long.

CDR3 sequence (DNA): TGCGCCAGCAGCCAAGATCGGGCGGGAGGGTACAATGAGCAGTTCTTC. This codes for CASSQDRAGGYNEQFF. The rearrangement uses TRBV4-1 and TRBJ2-1; TRBD2 agrees at 9 bases. After removal of 0 bases from V and 4 bases from J, the junction contained 4 bases not matched to a gene. Germline assignment: CDR1 MGHRA and CDR2 YSYEKL. CDR3 length: 16 amino acids.

The J gene is TRBJ1-5, the V gene TRBV18; D not resolved. The CDR3 has 12 residues. The germline V gene has CDR1 KGHSH and CDR2 LQKENI. The V gene lost 5 bases and the J gene lost 3 bases, with 5 bases spanning the gap. The CDR3 is CASSTINQPQHF. As DNA, the CDR3 is TGTGCCAGCTCAACTATCAATCAGCCCCAGCATTTT.

The V and J genes are TRBV5-1 and TRBJ2-7, with 14 bases that match TRBD2. From germline, CDR1 is SGHRS and CDR2 YFSETQ. V shed 3 bases, J shed 2 bases, and the junction held 4 bases outside the gene matches. The CDR3 sequence is 16 residues long. For the CDR3, the DNA is TGCGCCAGCAGCTACGGACTAGCGGGAGGCCCCTACGAGCAGTACTTC. Translation: CASSYGLAGGPYEQYF.

The chain employs TRBV19 and TRBJ1-4; no definite D call. CDR1 LNHDA and CDR2 SQIVND come from the germline V gene (reference sequence). The CDR3 extends over 14 amino acids. Between the trimmed V and J ends, which lost 3 bases and 2 bases, there was a span of 7 bases. CDR3 sequence reads: CASSIRHTNEKLFF. The CDR3 DNA follows: TGTGCCAGTAGTATCAGGCACACTAATGAAAAACTGTTTTTT. Full variable domain (rest looked up from reference TRBV19 and TRBJ1-4): DGGITQSPKYLFRKEGQNVTLSCEQNLNHDAMYWYRQDPGQGLRLIYYSQIVNDFQKGDIAEGYSVSREKKESFPLTVTSAQKNPTAFYLCASSIRHTNEKLFFGSGTQLSVL.

The gene calls are TRBV3-1 (or the pseudogene TRBV3-2) and TRBJ2-7; D is perhaps TRBD2 (5 bases). Per the germline V gene, CDR1 is LGHDT and CDR2 is YNNKEL (reference sequence). This CDR3 is 16 amino acids long. V dropped 4 bases and J dropped 3 bases, with 19 bases sitting between them. The CDR3 sequence: CASSRKLRVTNYEQYF. The CDR3 bases are TGTGCCAGCAGCCGGAAGCTGCGGGTGACGAACTACGAGCAGTACTTC.

V is TRBV6-4 and J is TRBJ1-6; no definite D call. Trimming removed 0 bases at V and 6 bases at J, with 6 bases between. This CDR3 comprises 14 residues. Germline V gene data show CDR1 as MRHNA and CDR2 as SNTAGT. CDR3 loop: CASSDSAVNSPLHF. The CDR3 bases are TGTGCCAGCAGTGACTCGGCCGTTAATTCACCCCTCCACTTT.

This rearrangement joins TRBV5-1 to TRBJ2-3; 9 nucleotides match TRBD2. CDR1 SGHRS and CDR2 YFSETQ come from the germline V gene. With 0 bases clipped from V and 5 bases from J, the junction kept 7 bases outside the gene matches. CDR3 length equals 16 residues. CDR3 sequence (DNA): TGCGCCAGCAGCTTGGGCGGGAGGGCCGAAATAGATACGCAGTATTTT. This encodes CASSLGGRAEIDTQYF.

The chain couples TRBV5-5 to TRBJ1-3, with 8 bases identical to TRBD1. V was clipped by 0 bases and J by 4 bases; unmatched bases: 9. Germline V gene lookup returns CDR1 SGHKS and CDR2 YYEKEE (reference sequence). The CDR3 contains 17 residues. Written as DNA, the CDR3 is TGTGCCAGCAGCTTGGCCCTAACGACAGGGGTCGGAAACACCATATATTTT. This translates into CASSLALTTGVGNTIYF. The whole variable domain, filled in from reference TRBV5-5 and TRBJ1-3, reads DAGVTQSPTHLIKTRGQQVTLRCSPISGHKSVSWYQQVLGQGPQFIFQYYEKEERGRGNFPDRFSARQFPNYSSELNVNALLLGDSALYLCASSLALTTGVGNTIYFGEGSWLTVV.

The chain is built from TRBV29-1 and TRBJ2-7, with no clear D. This CDR3 spans 12 amino acids. The V gene's germline CDR1 is SQVTM and CDR2 ANQGSEA. Trimming stripped 3 bases from V and 3 bases from J, with 9 bases between. The CDR3 bases are TGCAGCGTTGAGACCCACTACTACGAGCAGTACTTC. Translating gives CSVETHYYEQYF.

J is TRBJ1-3 and V is TRBV27, with D possibly TRBD1 on 6 matching bases. Germline lookup yields CDR1 MNHEY and CDR2 SMNVEV (reference sequence). Trimming took off 4 bases at V and 4 bases at J, with 11 bases between the two ends. This CDR3 spans 14 amino acids. In DNA form, the CDR3 reads TGTGCCAGCAGTTCAGGGGCGTTCGGAAACACCATATATTTT. It translates to CASSSGAFGNTIYF.

This clone appeared once. The CDR3 bases are TGCGCCAGCAGCTTTCGTAACAGGGGTTCTATTGGGGCCAACGTCCTGACTTTC. Amino acid sequence: CASSFRNRGSIGANVLTF. J is TRBJ2-6 and V is TRBV5-1; TRBD1 agrees at 7 bases. V lost 2 bases to trimming and J lost 3 bases; unmatched junction nucleotides: 11. Germline V gives CDR1 SGHRS, CDR2 YFSETQ. The CDR3 loop spans 18 amino acids.

The rearrangement uses TRBV5-1 and TRBJ1-2; TRBD1 might be the D (6 bases). Trimming shortened V by 1 base and J by 7 bases, and 11 bases separated the two germline ends. The CDR3 has 13 residues. The germline V gene has CDR1 SGHRS and CDR2 YFSETQ. In DNA form, the CDR3 reads TGCGCCAGCAGCTTGACAGGGACGGGTGGCTACACCTTC. Translation gives CASSLTGTGGYTF.

This rearrangement joins TRBV15 to TRBJ1-5; D remains ambiguous. This CDR3 spans 19 amino acids. The germline V gene encodes CDR1 LNHNV and CDR2 YYDKDF (reference sequence). Trimming stripped 0 bases from V and 0 bases from J, with 18 bases between. CDR3 sequence (DNA): TGTGCCACCAGCAGAGATTTGATTAAACAGCTCAATAGCAATCAGCCCCAGCATTTT. It specifies CATSRDLIKQLNSNQPQHF.

V gene TRBV6-5 combines with J gene TRBJ1-6; tentative D call: TRBD1 (6 bases). Germline V gene lookup returns CDR1 MNHEY and CDR2 SVGAGI. Between the trimmed V and J ends, which lost 8 bases and 7 bases, there was a span of 18 bases. This CDR3 contains 15 residues. The CDR3 loop reads CASAEGGVPNSPLHF. The CDR3 DNA is TGTGCCAGCGCTGAGGGGGGGGTTCCCAATTCACCCCTCCACTTT.

The chain recombines TRBV18 with TRBJ1-4, with TRBD1 matching 8 bases. Germline V CDR1 and CDR2: KGHSH, LQKENI. V shed 3 bases and J 0 bases; nucleotides not matched to a gene: 15. The CDR3 extends over 20 amino acids. The CDR3 DNA follows: TGTGCCAGCTCACCTTTCCCACGACAGGGGAAGATCGCAACTAATGAAAAACTGTTTTTT. It translates to CASSPFPRQGKIATNEKLFF.

V gene TRBV6-2 or TRBV6-3 combines with J gene TRBJ1-5; unclear D gene. Germline CDR1 is MNHEY and CDR2 is SVGEGT. The CDR3 is made up of 12 amino acids. Trimming pared 4 bases from V and 8 bases from J, leaving 9 bases between. The CDR3 nucleotides read TGTGCCAGCAGTTCCCCGGGAAAGCCCCAGCATTTT. Its translation: CASSSPGKPQHF.